The table lists the clone carrying this T cell receptor (beta chain) with many counts. Antigen specificity is unknown. The entry originates in a study of T-cell memory formation after mild COVID-19. Study-level background: The study found TCR clusters largely donor specific.

Trimming pared 0 bases from V and 0 bases from J, leaving 16 bases between. This CDR3 comprises 17 residues. Per the germline V gene, CDR1 is GTSNPN and CDR2 is SVGIG (reference sequence). Findings and caveats of the study: Cross-reactive memory appears to have joined, as suggested by some responding clones showing up in pre-infection memory.

TCRdb independently ran MiXCR on the 5' RACE reads; one entry per CDR3 protein. The sample holds over 12,000 distinct CDR3 sequences, around 20% seen once. The gene calls are TRBV30 and TRBJ2-3; D call uncertain. The sample comprised PBMCs or a T cell subset sorted from them (not recorded which). The sequence came from an adult woman who had mild COVID-19 (a few samples of this study predate the infection). Cell type and time point are not known. CDR3 in amino acids: CAWSVGSLLYSTDTQYF. The CDR3 DNA sequence: TGTGCCTGGAGTGTTGGTAGCCTACTATATAGCACAGATACGCAGTATTTT. Together with reference TRBV30 and TRBJ2-3, the CDR3 gives the full variable domain: SQTIHQWPATLVQPVGSPLSLECTVEGTSNPNLYWYRQAAGRGLQLLFYSVGIGQISSEVPQNLSASRPQDRQFILSSKKLLLSDSGFYLCAWSVGSLLYSTDTQYFGPGTRLTVL.